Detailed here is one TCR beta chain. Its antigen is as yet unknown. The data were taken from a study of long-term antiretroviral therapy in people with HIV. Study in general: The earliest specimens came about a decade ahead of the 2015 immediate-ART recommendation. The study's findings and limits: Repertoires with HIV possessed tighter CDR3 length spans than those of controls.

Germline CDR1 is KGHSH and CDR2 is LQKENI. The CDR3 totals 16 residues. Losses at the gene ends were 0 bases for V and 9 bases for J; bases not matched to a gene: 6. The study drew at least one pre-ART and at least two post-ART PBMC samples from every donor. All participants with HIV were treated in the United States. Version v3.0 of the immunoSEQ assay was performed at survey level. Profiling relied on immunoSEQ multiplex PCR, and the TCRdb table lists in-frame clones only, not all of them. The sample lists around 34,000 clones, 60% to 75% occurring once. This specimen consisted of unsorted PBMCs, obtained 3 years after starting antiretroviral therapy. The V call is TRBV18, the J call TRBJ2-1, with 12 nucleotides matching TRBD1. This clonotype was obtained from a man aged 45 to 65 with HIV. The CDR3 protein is CASSPPRDRGLPEQFF. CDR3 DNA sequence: TGTGCCAGCTCACCACCAAGGGACAGGGGGCTACCTGAGCAGTTCTTC.